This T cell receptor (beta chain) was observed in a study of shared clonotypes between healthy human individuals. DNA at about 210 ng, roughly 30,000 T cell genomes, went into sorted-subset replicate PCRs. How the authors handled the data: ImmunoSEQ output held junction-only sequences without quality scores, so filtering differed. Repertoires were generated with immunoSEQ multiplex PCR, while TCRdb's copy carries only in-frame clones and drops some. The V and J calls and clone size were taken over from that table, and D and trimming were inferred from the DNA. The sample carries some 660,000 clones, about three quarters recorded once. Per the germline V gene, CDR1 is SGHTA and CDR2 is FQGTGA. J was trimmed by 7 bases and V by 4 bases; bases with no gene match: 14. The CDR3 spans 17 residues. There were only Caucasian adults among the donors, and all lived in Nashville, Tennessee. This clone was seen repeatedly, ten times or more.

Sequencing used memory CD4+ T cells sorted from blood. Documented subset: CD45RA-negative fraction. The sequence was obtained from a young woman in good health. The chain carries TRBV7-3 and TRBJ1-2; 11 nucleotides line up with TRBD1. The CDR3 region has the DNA TGTGCCAGCAGCTCCCTCGCGGGACAGGGGGTATTAGGTGGCTACACCTTC. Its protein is CASSSLAGQGVLGGYTF.